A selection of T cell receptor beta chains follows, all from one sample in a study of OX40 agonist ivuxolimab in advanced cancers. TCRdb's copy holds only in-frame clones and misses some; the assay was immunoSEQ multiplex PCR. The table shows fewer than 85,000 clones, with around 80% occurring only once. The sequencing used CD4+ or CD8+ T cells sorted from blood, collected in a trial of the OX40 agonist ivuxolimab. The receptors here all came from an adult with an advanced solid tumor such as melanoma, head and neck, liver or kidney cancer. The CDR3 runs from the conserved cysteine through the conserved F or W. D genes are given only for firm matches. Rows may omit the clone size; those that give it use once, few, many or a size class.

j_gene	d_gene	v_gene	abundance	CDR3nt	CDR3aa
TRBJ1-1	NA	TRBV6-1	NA	TGTGCCAGCAGTGAAGCAGGGGTCGCCATGAACACTGAAGCTTTCTTT	CASSEAGVAMNTEAFF
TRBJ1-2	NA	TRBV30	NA	TGTGCCTGGGGTCTTGGGACATTCCGCGGCTACACCTTC	CAWGLGTFRGYTF
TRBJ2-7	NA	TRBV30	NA	TGTGCCTGGAGCTTGGGGGCCTACGAGCAGTACTTC	CAWSLGAYEQYF
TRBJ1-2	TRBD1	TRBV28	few	TGTGCCAGCAGTTTATTACTGCCGGGACAGGGTAACGGCTACACCTTC	CASSLLLPGQGNGYTF
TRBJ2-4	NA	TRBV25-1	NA	TGTGCCAGCAGTGTTACAGGGTTCGGATCAAACATTCAGTACTTC	CASSVTGFGSNIQYF
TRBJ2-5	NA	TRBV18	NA	TGTGCCAGCTCACCGAAGGAGACCCAGTACTTC	CASSPKETQYF
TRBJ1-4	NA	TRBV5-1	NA	TGCGCCAGCAGCTTGGGCGTCAACTCTGCAACTAATGAAAAACTGTTTTTT	CASSLGVNSATNEKLFF
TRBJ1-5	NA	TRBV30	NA	TGTGCCTGGAGTGTATCCCAGCGCAATCAGCCCCAGCATTTT	CAWSVSQRNQPQHF
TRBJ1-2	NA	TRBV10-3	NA	TGTGCCATCAGTGAGTCGATCGGCACAGGGAATTATGGCTACACCTTC	CAISESIGTGNYGYTF
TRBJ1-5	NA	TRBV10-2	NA	TGCGCCAGCAGTGTGGGACTGAATTTTCAGCCCCAGCATTTT	CASSVGLNFQPQHF
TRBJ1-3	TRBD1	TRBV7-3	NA	TGTGCCAGCAGCCTCCGGGGGACAGGCTCTGGAAACACCATATATTTT	CASSLRGTGSGNTIYF
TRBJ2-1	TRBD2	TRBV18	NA	TGTGCCAGCTCACCAAGCGGGGGGACCTACAATGAGCAGTTCTTC	CASSPSGGTYNEQFF
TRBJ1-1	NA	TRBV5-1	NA	TGCGCCAGCAGCTCAACATCAGGGATATCTGAAGCTTTCTTT	CASSSTSGISEAFF
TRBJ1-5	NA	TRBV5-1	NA	TGCGCCAGCAGCTCGGGAGTGACAGGTGAACAGCCCCAGCATTTT	CASSSGVTGEQPQHF
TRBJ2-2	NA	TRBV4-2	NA	TGTGCCAGCAGCCACTACTATCAGGCGAACACCGGGGAGCTGTTTTTT	CASSHYYQANTGELFF
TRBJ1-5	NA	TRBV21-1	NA	TGTGCCAGCAGCAAAGGACAGGGTTCAGCGGCCCAGCATTTT	CASSKGQGSAAQHF
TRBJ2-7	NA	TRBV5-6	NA	TGTGCCAGCAGGGGGAGCTCCTACGAGCAGTACTTC	CASRGSSYEQYF
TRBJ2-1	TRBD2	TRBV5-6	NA	TGTGCCAGCAGCTTTCCTAGCGGGGGAACCTACAATGAGCAGTTCTTC	CASSFPSGGTYNEQFF
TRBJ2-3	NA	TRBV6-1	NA	TGTGCCAGCACCCCGGCGCTGAGGGATACGCAGTATTTT	CASTPALRDTQYF
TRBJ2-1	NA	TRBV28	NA	TGTGCCAGCATGGGCAGTCTTAGAAACAATGAGCAGTTCTTC	CASMGSLRNNEQFF
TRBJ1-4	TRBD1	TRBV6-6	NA	TGTGCCAGCAGGCATACAGGGGGCAAGGAAAAACTGTTTTTT	CASRHTGGKEKLFF
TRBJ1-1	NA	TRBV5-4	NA	TGTGCCAGCAGCTTGCCGGGGACCACTGAAGCTTTCTTT	CASSLPGTTEAFF
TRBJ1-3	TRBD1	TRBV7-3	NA	TGTGCCAGCAGCCTCACAGGGGGCGCTGGAAACACCATATATTTT	CASSLTGGAGNTIYF
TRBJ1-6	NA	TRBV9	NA	TGTGTCAGCAGCGTAGGGGACTTTCCCCTCCACTTT	CVSSVGDFPLHF
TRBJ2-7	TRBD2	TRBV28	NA	TGTGCCAGCAGTGGAGCGGGGGGGACACGCGAGCAGTACTTC	CASSGAGGTREQYF
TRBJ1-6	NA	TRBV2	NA	TGTGCCAGCAGTGTGGGGCAGCCAAATTCACCCCTCCACTTT	CASSVGQPNSPLHF
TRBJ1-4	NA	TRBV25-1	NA	TGTGCCAGCAGTGAATCCGAATGGAGGGAAAAACTGTTTTTT	CASSESEWREKLFF
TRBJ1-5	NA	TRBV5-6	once	TGTGCCAGCAGCCTTGGGGGGGGTCGCAATCAGCCCCAGCATTTT	CASSLGGGRNQPQHF
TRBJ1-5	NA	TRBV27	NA	TGTGCCAGCAGATTTCTCCGGAGCAATCAGCCCCAGCATTTT	CASRFLRSNQPQHF
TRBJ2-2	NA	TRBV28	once	TGTGCCAGTTTCCAAGAGATCACCGGGGAGCTGTTTTTT	CASFQEITGELFF
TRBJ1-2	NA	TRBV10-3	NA	TGTGCCATCAGTGAGTCCGGACAGATCTATGGCTACACCTTC	CAISESGQIYGYTF
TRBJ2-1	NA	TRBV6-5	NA	TGTGCCAGCAGATACGCGGGAAATGTGGATGAGCAGTTCTTC	CASRYAGNVDEQFF
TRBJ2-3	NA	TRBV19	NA	TGTGCCAGTAGTAGGGGCTCACAGACAGATACGCAGTATTTT	CASSRGSQTDTQYF
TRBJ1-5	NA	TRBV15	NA	TGTGCCACCAGCAGTGGGACGGGAACCCACCTAAGCAATCAGCCCCAGCATTTT	CATSSGTGTHLSNQPQHF
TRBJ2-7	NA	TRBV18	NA	TGTGCCAGCTCGCCAAGTACCGGGGCCTACGAGCAGTACTTC	CASSPSTGAYEQYF
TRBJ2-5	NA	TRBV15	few	TGTGCCACCAGCAGAGATCCGCGGATGGAAGAGACCCAGTACTTC	CATSRDPRMEETQYF
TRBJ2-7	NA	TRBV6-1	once	TGTGCCAGCAGTGAAGCGCGGGATCGGTACTACGAGCAGTACTTC	CASSEARDRYYEQYF
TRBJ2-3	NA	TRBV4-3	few	TGCGCCAGCAGCCAGCGAATAGGAGATACGCAGTATTTT	CASSQRIGDTQYF
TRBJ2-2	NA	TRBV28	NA	TGTGCCAGCAGTTCCTGGACCTTTAGGGGAGCCGGGGAGCTGTTTTTT	CASSSWTFRGAGELFF
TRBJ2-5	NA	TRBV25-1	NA	TGTGCCAGCAGTGAATCAAACCGCCAAGAGACCCAGTACTTC	CASSESNRQETQYF
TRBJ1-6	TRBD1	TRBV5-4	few	TGTGCCAGCAGGTCTACAGGGGGACCCCTCCACTTT	CASRSTGGPLHF
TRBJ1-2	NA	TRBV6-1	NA	TGTGCCAGCAGTGATGCGCCCAGGGGAAATGGCTACACCTTC	CASSDAPRGNGYTF
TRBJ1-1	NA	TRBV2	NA	TGTGCCAGCAGCTACCGACAGACTGAAGCTTTCTTT	CASSYRQTEAFF
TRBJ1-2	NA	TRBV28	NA	TGTGCCAGCAGCCCCCCGGGACAAAAGAGTTTGAGCTATGGCTACACCTTC	CASSPPGQKSLSYGYTF
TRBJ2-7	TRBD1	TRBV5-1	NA	TGCGCCAGCAGCTTGATGCAGGGGGTCACCTACGAGCAGTACTTC	CASSLMQGVTYEQYF
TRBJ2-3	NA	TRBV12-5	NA	TGTGCTAGTGGTTTGGACCCCTGGGATACGCAGTATTTT	CASGLDPWDTQYF
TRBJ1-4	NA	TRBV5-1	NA	TGCGCCAGCAGCTTGGGTCTCACAGATCCTGAAAAACTGTTTTTT	CASSLGLTDPEKLFF
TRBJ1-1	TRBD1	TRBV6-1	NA	TGTGCCAGCAGTGTCGGGACAGTGGTGACTGAAGCTTTCTTT	CASSVGTVVTEAFF
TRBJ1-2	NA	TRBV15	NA	TGTGCCACGAGCCACCCCGGGACATTCGATGGCTACACCTTC	CATSHPGTFDGYTF
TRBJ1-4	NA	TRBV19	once	TGTGCCAGTAGTATAGTAGGGGCCGATGAAAAACTGTTTTTT	CASSIVGADEKLFF
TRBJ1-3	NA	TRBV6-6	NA	TGTGCCAGCAGTTCCAGGGGTGGAAACACCATATATTTT	CASSSRGGNTIYF
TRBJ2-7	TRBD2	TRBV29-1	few	TGCAGCGTTGAAGTAGGCGGCGGGAGGGCAGCCTACGAGCAGTACTTC	CSVEVGGGRAAYEQYF
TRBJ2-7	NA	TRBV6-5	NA	TGTGCCAGCAGGACTCCGGGAAGAAACATCTACGAGCAGTACTTC	CASRTPGRNIYEQYF
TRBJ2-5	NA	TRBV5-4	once	TGTGCCAGCAGCCCACTCGGGACGCAGGGCGGTGGGACCCAGTACTTC	CASSPLGTQGGGTQYF
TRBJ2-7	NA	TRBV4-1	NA	TGCGCCGGCAGCCAAGAAGGGCCGCTCATCTCCTACGAGCAGTACTTC	CAGSQEGPLISYEQYF
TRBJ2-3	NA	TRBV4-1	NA	TGCGCCAGCAGCCGCGGACCGACGGGGCCCACAGATACGCAGTATTTT	CASSRGPTGPTDTQYF
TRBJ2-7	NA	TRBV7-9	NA	TGTGCCAGCAGCTTGGACAACTTCCCCTACGAGCAGTACTTC	CASSLDNFPYEQYF
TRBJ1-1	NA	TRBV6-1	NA	TGTGCCAGCAGCGCAGTGGAGTTTACAGGTGCTCTCTTT	CASSAVEFTGALF
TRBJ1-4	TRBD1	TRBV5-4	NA	TGTGCCAGCAGCACAGGGGGGTCGGAAAAACTGTTTTTT	CASSTGGSEKLFF